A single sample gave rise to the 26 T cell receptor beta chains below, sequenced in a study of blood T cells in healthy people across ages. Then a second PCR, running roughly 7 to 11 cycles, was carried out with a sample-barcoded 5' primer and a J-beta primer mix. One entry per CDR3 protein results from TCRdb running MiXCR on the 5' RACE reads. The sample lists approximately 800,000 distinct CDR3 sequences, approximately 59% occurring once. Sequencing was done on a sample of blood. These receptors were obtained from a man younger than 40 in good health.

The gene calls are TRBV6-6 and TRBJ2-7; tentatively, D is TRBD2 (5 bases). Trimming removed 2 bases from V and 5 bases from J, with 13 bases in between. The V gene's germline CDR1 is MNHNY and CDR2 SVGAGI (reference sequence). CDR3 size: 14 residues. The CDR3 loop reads CASSYSNGNHEQYF. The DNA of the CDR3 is TGTGCCAGCAGTTACAGTAACGGGAATCACGAGCAGTACTTC.

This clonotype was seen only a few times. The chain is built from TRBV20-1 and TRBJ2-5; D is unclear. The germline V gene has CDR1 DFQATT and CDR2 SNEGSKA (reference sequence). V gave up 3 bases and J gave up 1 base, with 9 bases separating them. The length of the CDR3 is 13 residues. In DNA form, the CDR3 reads TGCAGTGCTAGTTGGGGATTCCAAGAGACCCAGTACTTC. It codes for CSASWGFQETQYF.

The CDR3 DNA reads as TGCAGCGTCGCAGGGAGAGGGACTTGGGGCATCTCCGAGACCCAGTACTTC. Protein: CSVAGRGTWGISETQYF. V gene TRBV29-1 combines with J gene TRBJ2-5, with a weak D call TRBD2 (6 bases). The V gene lost 6 bases and the J gene lost 5 bases, with 28 bases spanning the gap. The CDR3 covers 17 residues. The germline gives CDR1 SQVTM, CDR2 ANQGSEA. Drawing the rest from reference TRBV29-1 and TRBJ2-5, the complete variable domain is SAVISQKPSRDICQRGTSLTIQCQVDSQVTMMFWYRQQPGQSLTLIATANQGSEATYESGFVIDKFPISRPNLTFSTLTVSNMSPEDSSIYLCSVAGRGTWGISETQYFGPGTRLLVL.

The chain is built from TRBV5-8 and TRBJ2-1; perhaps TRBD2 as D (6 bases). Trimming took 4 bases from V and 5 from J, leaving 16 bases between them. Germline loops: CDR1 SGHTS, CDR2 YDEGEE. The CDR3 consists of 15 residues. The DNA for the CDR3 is TGTGCCAGCAGCCCTCTGGGAGGATGGGACAATGAGCAGTTCTTC. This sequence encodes CASSPLGGWDNEQFF.

CDR3 DNA sequence: TGTGCCAGCAGCCAACGGGACATGTCTGGCTACACCTTC. Translated: CASSQRDMSGYTF. The V and J genes are TRBV3-1 and TRBJ1-2; D possibly corresponds to TRBD1 (6 bases). V dropped 2 bases and J dropped 7 bases, with 11 bases sitting between them. There are 13 residues in the CDR3. The germline V gene has CDR1 LGHDT and CDR2 YNNKEL (reference sequence).

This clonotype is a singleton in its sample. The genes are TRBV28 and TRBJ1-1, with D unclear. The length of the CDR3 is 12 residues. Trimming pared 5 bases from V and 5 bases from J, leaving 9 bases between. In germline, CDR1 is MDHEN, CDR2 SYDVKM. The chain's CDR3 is CASSPVETEAFF. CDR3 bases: TGTGCCAGCAGTCCCGTGGAGACTGAAGCTTTCTTT. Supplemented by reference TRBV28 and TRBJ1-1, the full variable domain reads DVKVTQSSRYLVKRTGEKVFLECVQDMDHENMFWYRQDPGLGLRLIYFSYDVKMKEKGDIPEGYSVSREKKERFSLILESASTNQTSMYLCASSPVETEAFFGQGTRLTVV.

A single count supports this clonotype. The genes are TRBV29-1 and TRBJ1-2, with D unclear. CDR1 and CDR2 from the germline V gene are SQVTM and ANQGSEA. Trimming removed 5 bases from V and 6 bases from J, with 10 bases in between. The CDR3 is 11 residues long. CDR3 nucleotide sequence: TGCAGCGTTATATGGGCAAATGGCTACACCTTC. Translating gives CSVIWANGYTF.

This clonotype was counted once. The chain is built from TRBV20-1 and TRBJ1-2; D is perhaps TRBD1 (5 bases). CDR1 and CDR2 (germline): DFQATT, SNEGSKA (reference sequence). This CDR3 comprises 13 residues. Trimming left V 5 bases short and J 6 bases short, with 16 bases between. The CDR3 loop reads CSAPSDPGHGYTF. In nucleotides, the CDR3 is TGCAGTGCTCCTAGTGACCCAGGGCATGGCTACACCTTC.

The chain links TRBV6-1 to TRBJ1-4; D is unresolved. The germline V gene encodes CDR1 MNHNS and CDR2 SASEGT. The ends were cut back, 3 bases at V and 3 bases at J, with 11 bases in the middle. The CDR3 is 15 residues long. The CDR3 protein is CASSDPQSANEKLFF. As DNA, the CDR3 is TGTGCCAGCAGTGATCCGCAGTCAGCTAATGAAAAACTGTTTTTT.

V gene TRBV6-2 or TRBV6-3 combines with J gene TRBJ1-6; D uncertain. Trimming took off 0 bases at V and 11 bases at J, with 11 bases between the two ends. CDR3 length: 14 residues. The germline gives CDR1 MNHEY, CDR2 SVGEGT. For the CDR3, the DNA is TGTGCCAGCAGTTACTCGACGTTCGGCCCACCCCTCCACTTT. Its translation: CASSYSTFGPPLHF.

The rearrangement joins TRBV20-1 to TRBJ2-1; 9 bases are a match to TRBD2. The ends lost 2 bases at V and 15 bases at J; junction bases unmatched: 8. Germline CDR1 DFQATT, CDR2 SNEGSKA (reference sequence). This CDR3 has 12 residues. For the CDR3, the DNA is TGCAGTGCTAGATCGAGCGGGGGGAGTTCGTTCTTC. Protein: CSARSSGGSSFF.

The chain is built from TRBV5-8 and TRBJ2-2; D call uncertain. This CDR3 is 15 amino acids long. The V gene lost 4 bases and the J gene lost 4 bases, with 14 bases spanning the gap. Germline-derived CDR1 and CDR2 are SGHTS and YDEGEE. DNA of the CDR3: TGTGCCAGCAGCCCAAGGGAAGTATTCACCGGGGAGCTGTTTTTT. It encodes CASSPREVFTGELFF.

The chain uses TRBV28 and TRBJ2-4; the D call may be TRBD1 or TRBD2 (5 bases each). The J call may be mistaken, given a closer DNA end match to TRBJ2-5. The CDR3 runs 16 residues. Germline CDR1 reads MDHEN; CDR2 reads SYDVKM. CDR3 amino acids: CASSSSSREWRETQYF. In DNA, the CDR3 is TGTGCCAGCAGTTCCTCCTCCAGGGAGTGGAGAGAGACCCAGTACTTC.

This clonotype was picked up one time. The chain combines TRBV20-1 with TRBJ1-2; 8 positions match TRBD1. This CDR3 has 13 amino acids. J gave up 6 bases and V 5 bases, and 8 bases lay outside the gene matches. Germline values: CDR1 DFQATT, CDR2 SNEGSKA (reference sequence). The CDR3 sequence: CSAEQGVLDGYTF. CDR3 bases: TGCAGTGCTGAACAGGGGGTGCTTGATGGCTACACCTTC.

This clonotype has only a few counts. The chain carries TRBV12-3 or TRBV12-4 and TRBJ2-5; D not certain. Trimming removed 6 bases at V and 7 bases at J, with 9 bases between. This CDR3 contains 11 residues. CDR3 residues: CASRAGGTQYF. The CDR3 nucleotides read TGTGCCAGCAGGGCCGGCGGGACCCAGTACTTC.

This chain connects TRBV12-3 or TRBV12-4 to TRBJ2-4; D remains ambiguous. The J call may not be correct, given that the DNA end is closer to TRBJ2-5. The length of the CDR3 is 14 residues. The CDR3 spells CASSLPGRWGTQYF. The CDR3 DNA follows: TGTGCCAGCAGTCTTCCGGGTCGATGGGGGACCCAGTACTTC.

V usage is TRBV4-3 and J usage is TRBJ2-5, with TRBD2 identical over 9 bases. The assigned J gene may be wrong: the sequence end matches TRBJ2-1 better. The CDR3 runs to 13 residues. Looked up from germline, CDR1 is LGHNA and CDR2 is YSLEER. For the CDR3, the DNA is TGCGCCAGCAGAATAGCGGGGGAAGAGACCCAGTTCTTC. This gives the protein CASRIAGEETQFF.

The CDR3 sequence is CASSGPGTHYEQYF. The CDR3, as DNA: TGCGCCAGCAGCGGGCCCGGGACACACTACGAGCAGTACTTC. This chain connects TRBV5-1 to TRBJ2-7, with TRBD1 as a possible D gene (6 bases). Trimming took 4 bases from V and 3 from J, leaving 14 bases between them. This CDR3 is built from 14 residues. CDR1 is SGHRS and CDR2 is YFSETQ in the germline V gene.

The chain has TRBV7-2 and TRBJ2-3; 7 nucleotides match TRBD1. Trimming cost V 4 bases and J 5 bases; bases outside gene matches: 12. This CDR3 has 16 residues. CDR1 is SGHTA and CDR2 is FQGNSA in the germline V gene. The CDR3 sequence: CASSWKGGDGIDTQYF. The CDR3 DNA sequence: TGTGCCAGCAGCTGGAAAGGGGGCGACGGGATAGATACGCAGTATTTT.

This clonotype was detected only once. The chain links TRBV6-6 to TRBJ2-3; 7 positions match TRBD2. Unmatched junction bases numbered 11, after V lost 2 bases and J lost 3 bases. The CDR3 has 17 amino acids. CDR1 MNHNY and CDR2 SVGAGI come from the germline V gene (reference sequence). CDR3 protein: CASSYRGQAGETDTQYF. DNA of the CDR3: TGTGCCAGCAGTTACCGGGGCCAGGCGGGGGAAACAGATACGCAGTATTTT.

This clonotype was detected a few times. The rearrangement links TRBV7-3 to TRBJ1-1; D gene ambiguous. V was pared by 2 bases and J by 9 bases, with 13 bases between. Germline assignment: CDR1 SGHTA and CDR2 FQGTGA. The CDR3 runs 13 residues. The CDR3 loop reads CASSLGTNRQAFF. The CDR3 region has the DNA TGTGCCAGCAGCTTAGGTACGAACCGCCAAGCTTTCTTT.

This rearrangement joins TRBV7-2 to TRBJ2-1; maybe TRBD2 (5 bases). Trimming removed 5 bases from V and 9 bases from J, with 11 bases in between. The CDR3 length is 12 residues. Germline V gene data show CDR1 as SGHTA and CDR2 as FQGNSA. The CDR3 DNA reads TGTGCCAGCAGCGGAGGACGAGGTGAGCAGTTCTTC. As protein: CASSGGRGEQFF.

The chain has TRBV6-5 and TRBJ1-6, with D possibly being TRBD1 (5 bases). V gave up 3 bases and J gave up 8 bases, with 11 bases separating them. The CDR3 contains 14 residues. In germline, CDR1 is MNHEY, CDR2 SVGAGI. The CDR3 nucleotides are TGTGCCAGCAGTTATCCCGGACATGATTCACCCCTCCACTTT. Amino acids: CASSYPGHDSPLHF.

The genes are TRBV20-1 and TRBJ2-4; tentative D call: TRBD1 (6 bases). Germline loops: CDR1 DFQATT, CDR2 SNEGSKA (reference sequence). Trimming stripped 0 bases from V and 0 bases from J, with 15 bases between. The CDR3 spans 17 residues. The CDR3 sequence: CSARDRNGQLAKNIQYF. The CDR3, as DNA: TGCAGTGCTAGAGACCGAAACGGACAGTTAGCCAAAAACATTCAGTACTTC.

CDR3 sequence: CASRITVGKTQYF. CDR3 coding DNA: TGCGCCAGCAGGATAACGGTGGGGAAGACCCAGTACTTC. The chain recombines TRBV10-2 with TRBJ2-5; D unclear. The CDR3 totals 13 residues. Germline V lookup: CDR1 WSHSY, CDR2 SAAADI. V was shortened by 6 bases and J by 6 bases, with 14 bases between the two germline ends.

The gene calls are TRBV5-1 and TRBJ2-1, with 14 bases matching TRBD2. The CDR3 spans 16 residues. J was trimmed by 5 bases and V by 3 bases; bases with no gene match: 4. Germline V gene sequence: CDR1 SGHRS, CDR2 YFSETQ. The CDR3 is CASSYLGLAGDNEQFF. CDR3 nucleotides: TGCGCCAGCAGCTACCTGGGACTAGCGGGGGACAATGAGCAGTTCTTC.